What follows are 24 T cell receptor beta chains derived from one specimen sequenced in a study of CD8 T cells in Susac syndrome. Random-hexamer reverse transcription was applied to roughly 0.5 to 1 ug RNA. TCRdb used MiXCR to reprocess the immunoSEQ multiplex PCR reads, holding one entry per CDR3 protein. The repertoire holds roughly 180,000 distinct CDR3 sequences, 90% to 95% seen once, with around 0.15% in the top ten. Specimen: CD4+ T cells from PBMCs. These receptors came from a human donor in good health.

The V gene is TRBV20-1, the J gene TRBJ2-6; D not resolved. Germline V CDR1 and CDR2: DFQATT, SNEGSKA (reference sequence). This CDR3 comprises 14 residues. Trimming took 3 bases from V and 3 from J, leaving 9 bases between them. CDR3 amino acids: CSARASGGANVLTF. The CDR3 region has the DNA TGCAGTGCTAGGGCTTCGGGTGGGGCCAACGTCCTGACTTTC.

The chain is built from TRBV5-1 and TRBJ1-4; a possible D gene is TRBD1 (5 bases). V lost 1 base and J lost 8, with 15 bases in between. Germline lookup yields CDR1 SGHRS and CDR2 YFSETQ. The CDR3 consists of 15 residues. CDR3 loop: CASSLRGERGEKLFF. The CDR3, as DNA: TGCGCCAGCAGCTTGAGAGGGGAGCGAGGGGAAAAACTGTTTTTT.

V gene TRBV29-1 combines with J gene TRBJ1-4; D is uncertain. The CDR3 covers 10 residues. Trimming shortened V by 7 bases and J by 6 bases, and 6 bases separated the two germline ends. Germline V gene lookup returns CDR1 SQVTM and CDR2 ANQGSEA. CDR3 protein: CSAADEKLFF. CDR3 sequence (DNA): TGCAGCGCTGCGGATGAAAAACTGTTTTTT. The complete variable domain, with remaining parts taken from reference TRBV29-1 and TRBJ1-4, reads SAVISQKPSRDICQRGTSLTIQCQVDSQVTMMFWYRQQPGQSLTLIATANQGSEATYESGFVIDKFPISRPNLTFSTLTVSNMSPEDSSIYLCSAADEKLFFGSGTQLSVL.

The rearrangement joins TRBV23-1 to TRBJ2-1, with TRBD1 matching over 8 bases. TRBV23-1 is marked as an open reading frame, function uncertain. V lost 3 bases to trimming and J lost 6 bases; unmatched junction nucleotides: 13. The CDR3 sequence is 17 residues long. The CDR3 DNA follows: TGCGCCAGCAGTCATCCCCCCGACAGGGGAATTGGCAATGAGCAGTTCTTC. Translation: CASSHPPDRGIGNEQFF.

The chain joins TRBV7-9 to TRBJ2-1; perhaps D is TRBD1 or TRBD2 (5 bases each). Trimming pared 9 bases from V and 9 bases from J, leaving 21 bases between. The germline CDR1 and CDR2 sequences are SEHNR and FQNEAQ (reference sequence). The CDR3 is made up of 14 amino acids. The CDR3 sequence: CASRRGEGRVEQFF. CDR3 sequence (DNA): TGTGCCAGTCGACGGGGCGAGGGGCGCGTTGAGCAGTTCTTC.

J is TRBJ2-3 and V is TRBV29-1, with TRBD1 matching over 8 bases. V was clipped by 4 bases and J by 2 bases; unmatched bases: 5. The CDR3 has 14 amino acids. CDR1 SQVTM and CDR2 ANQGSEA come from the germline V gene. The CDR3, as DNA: TGCAGCGTTGGAGGACAGGGATACACAGATACGCAGTATTTT. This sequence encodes CSVGGQGYTDTQYF.

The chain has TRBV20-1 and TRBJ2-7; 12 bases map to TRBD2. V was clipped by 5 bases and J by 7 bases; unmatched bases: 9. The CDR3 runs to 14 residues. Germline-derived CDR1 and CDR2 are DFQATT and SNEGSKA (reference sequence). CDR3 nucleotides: TGCAGTGCTCCCGGGACTAGCGGGCTGAGGGAGCAGTACTTC. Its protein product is CSAPGTSGLREQYF.

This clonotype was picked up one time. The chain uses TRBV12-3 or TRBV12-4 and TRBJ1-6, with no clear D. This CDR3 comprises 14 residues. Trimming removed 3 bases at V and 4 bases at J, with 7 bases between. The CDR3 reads CASSFESYNSPLHF. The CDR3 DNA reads TGTGCCAGCAGTTTTGAGTCTTATAATTCACCCCTCCACTTT.

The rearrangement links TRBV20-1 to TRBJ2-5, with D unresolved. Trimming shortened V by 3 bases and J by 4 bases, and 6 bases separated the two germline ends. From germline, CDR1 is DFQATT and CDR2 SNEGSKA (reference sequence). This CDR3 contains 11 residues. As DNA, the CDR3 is TGCAGTGCTAGGACCCGAGAGACCCAGTACTTC. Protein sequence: CSARTRETQYF.

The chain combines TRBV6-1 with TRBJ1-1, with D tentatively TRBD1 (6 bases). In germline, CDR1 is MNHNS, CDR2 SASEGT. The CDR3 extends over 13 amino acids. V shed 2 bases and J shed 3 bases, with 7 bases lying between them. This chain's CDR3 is CASSEHRDTEAFF. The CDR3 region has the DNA TGTGCCAGCAGTGAACACAGGGACACTGAAGCTTTCTTT.

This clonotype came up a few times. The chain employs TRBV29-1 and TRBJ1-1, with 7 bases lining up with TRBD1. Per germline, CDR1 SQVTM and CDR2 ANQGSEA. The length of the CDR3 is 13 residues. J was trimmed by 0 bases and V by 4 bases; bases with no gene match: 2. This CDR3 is CSVGDSMNTEAFF. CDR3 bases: TGCAGCGTTGGGGACAGTATGAACACTGAAGCTTTCTTT.

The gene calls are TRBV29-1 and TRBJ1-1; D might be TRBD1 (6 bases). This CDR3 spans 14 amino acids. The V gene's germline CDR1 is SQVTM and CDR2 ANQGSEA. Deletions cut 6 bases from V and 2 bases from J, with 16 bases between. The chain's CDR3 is CSVDHRVLNTEAFF. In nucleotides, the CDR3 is TGCAGCGTGGACCACAGGGTTCTTAACACTGAAGCTTTCTTT.

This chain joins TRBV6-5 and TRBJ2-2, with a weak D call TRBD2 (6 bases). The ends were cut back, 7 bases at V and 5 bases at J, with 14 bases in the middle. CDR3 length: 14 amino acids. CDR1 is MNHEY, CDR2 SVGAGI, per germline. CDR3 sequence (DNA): TGTGCCAGCACCCAACTAGCTCGGACCGGGGAGCTGTTTTTT. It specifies CASTQLARTGELFF.

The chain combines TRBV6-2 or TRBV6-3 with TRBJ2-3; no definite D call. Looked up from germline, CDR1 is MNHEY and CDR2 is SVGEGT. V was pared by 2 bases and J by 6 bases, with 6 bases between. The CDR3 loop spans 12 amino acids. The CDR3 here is CASSYELDTQYF. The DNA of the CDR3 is TGTGCCAGCAGTTACGAATTGGATACGCAGTATTTT.

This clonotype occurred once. The DNA for the CDR3 is TGTGCCACGGGACAGGGGCTCTCTGGAAACACCATATATTTT. Translating it yields CATGQGLSGNTIYF. The rearrangement links TRBV18 to TRBJ1-3; 10 bases fit TRBD1. The CDR3 spans 14 residues. Per germline, CDR1 KGHSH and CDR2 LQKENI. With V trimmed by 10 bases and J by 0 bases, 3 bases remained unmatched.

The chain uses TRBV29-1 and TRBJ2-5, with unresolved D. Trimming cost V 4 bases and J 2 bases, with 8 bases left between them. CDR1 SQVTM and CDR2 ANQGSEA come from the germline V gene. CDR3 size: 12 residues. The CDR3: CSVVGLQETQYF. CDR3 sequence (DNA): TGCAGCGTTGTGGGTCTTCAAGAGACCCAGTACTTC. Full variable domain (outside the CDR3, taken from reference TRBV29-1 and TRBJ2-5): SAVISQKPSRDICQRGTSLTIQCQVDSQVTMMFWYRQQPGQSLTLIATANQGSEATYESGFVIDKFPISRPNLTFSTLTVSNMSPEDSSIYLCSVVGLQETQYFGPGTRLLVL.

CDR3 amino acids: CSALTGVRTEAFF. Here the CDR3 DNA reads TGCAGTGCTCTCACAGGGGTCCGAACTGAAGCTTTCTTT. The chain couples TRBV20-1 to TRBJ1-1, with 7 bases that match TRBD1. Germline values: CDR1 DFQATT, CDR2 SNEGSKA (reference sequence). The CDR3 has 13 residues. The V segment lost 5 bases and the J segment 5 bases; nucleotides outside the gene matches: 8.

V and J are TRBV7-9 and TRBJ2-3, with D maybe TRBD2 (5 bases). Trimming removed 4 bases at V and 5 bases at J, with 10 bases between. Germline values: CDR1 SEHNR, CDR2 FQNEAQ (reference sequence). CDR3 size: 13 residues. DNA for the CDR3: TGTGCCAGCAGCTCGGGCCGGGGAGATACGCAGTATTTT. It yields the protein CASSSGRGDTQYF.

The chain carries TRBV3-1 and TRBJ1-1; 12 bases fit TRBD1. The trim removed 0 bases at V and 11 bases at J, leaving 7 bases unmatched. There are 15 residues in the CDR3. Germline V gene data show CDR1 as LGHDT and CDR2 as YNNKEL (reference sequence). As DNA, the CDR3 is TGTGCCAGCAGCCAAGATCCCGGGACAGGGGGCAACGCTTTCTTT. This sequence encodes CASSQDPGTGGNAFF. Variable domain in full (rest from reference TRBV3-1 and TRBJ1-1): DTAVSQTPKYLVTQMGNDKSIKCEQNLGHDTMYWYKQDSKKFLKIMFSYNNKELIINETVPNRFSPKSPDKAHLNLHINSLELGDSAVYFCASSQDPGTGGNAFFGQGTRLTVV.

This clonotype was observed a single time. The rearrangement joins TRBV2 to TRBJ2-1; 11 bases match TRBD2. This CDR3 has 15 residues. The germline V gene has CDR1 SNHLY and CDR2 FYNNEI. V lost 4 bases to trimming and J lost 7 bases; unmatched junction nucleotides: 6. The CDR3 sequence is CASSVSASGGNEQFF. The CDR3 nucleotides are TGTGCCAGCAGTGTCTCGGCTAGCGGGGGGAATGAGCAGTTCTTC.

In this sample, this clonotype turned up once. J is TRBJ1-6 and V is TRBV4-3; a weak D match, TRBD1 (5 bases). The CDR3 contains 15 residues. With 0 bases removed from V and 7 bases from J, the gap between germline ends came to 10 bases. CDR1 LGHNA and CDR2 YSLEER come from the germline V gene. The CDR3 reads CASSQDLDRNSPLHF. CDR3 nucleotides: TGCGCCAGCAGCCAAGATTTAGACAGAAATTCACCCCTCCACTTT.

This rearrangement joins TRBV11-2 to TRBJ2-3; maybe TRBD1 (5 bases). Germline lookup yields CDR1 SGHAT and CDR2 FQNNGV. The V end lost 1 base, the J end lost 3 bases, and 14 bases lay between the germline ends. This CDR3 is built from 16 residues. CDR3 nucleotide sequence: TGTGCCAGCAGCTTAGTAAGCAGGGTACGGACAGATACGCAGTATTTT. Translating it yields CASSLVSRVRTDTQYF.

The CDR3 loop reads CAWDRGHSGANVLTF. The CDR3 nucleotides read TGTGCCTGGGACAGGGGGCACTCTGGGGCCAACGTCCTGACTTTC. The V call is TRBV30, the J call TRBJ2-6; 10 nucleotides match TRBD1. CDR1 is GTSNPN, CDR2 SVGIG, per germline (reference sequence). V dropped 5 bases and J dropped 0; count of bases not matched to a gene: 1. This CDR3 comprises 15 residues.

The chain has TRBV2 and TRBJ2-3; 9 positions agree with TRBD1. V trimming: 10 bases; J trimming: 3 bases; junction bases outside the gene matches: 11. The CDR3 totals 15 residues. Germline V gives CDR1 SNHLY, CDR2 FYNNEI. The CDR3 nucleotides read TGTGCCACCCAGAGGAGGGGGACAGGGACAGATACGCAGTATTTT. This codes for CATQRRGTGTDTQYF. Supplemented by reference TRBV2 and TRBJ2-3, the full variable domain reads EPEVTQTPSHQVTQMGQEVILRCVPISNHLYFYWYRQILGQKVEFLVSFYNNEISEKSEIFDDQFSVERPDGSNFTLKIRSTKLEDSAMYFCATQRRGTGTDTQYFGPGTRLTVL.